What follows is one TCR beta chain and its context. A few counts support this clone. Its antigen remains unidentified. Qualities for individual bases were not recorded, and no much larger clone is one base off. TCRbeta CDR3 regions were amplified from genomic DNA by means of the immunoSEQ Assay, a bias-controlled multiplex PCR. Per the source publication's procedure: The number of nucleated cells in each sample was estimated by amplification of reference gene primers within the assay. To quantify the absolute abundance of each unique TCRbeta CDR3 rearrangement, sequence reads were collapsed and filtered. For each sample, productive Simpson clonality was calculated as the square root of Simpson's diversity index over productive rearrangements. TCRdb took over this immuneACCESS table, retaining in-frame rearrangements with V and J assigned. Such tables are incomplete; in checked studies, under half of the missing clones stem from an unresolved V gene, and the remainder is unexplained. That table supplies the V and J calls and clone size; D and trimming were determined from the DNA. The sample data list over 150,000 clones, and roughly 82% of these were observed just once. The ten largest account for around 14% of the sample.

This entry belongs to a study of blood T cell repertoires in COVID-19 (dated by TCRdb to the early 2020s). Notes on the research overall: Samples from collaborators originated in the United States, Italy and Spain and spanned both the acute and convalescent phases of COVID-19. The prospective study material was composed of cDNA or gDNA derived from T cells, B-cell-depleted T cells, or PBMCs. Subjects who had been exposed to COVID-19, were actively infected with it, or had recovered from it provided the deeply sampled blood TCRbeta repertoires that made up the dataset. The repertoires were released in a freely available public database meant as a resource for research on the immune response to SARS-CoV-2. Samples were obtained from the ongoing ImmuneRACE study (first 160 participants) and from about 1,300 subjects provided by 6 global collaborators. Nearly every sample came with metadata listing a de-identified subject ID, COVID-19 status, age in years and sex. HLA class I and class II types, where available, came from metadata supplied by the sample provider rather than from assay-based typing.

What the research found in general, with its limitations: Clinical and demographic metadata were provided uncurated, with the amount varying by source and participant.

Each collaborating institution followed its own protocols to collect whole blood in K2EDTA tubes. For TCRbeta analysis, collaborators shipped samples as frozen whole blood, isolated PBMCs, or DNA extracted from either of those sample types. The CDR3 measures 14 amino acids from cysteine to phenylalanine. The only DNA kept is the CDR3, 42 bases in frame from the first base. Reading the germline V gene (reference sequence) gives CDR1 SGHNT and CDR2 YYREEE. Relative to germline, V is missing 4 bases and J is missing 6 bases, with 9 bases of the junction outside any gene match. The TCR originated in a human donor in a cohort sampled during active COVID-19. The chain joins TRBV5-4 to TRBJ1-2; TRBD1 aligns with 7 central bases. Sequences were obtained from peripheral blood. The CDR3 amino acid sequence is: CASSQRGQVDGYTF. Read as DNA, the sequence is TGTGCCAGCAGCCAACGAGGACAGGTGGATGGCTACACCTTC.